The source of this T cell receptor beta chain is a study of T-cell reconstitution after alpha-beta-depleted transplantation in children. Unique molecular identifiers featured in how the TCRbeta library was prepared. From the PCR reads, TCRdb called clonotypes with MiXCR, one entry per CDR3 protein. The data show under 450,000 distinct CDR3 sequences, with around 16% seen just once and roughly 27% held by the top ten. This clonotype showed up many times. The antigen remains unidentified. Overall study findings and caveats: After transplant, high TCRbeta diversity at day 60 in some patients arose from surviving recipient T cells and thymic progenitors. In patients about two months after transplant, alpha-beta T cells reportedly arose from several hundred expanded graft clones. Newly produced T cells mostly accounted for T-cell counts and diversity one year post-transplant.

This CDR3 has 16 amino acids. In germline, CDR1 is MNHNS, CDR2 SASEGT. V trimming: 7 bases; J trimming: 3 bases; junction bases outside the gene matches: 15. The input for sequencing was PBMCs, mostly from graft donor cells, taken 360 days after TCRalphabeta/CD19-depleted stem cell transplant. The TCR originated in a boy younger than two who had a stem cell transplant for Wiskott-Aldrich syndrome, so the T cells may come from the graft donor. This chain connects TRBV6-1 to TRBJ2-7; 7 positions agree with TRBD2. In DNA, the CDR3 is TGTGCCAGCAAGAGCGTCCTAGCGGAAAATATCTACGAGCAGTACTTC. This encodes CASKSVLAENIYEQYF.